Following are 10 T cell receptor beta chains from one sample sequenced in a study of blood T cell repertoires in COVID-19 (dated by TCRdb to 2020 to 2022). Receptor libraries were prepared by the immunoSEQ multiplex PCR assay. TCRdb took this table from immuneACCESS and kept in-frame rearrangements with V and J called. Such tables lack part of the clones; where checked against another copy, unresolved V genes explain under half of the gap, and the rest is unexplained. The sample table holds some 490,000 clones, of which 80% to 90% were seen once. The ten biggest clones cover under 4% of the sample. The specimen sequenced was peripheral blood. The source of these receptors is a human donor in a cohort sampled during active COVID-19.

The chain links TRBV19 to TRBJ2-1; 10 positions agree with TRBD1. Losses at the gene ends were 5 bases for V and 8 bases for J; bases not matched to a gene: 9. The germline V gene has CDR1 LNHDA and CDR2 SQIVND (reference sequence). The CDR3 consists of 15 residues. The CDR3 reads CASSSSGTGVDEQFF. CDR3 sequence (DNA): TGTGCCAGTAGTTCTTCCGGGACAGGGGTGGATGAGCAGTTCTTC. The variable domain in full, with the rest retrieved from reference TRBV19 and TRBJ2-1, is DGGITQSPKYLFRKEGQNVTLSCEQNLNHDAMYWYRQDPGQGLRLIYYSQIVNDFQKGDIAEGYSVSREKKESFPLTVTSAQKNPTAFYLCASSSSGTGVDEQFFGPGTRLTVL.

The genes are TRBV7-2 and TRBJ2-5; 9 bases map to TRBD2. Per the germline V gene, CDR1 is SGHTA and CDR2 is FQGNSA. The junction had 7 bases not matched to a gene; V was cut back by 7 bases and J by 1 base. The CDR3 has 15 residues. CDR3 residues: CASTVTSGLQETQYF. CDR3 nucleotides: TGTGCCAGCACCGTGACTAGCGGTCTCCAAGAGACCCAGTACTTC.

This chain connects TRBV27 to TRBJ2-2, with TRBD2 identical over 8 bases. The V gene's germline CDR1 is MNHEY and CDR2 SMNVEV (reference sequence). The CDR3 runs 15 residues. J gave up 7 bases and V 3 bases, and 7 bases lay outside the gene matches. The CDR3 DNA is TGTGCCAGCAGTTTCTCCGGGAGGGCCTTCGGGGAGCTGTTTTTT. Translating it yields CASSFSGRAFGELFF.

The CDR3 DNA reads TGTGCCACCAGTGATCCCGGCCCCAGCGCTCCAGATACGCAGTATTTT. This gives the protein CATSDPGPSAPDTQYF. This chain uses TRBV24-1 with TRBJ2-3; D not resolved. The CDR3 sequence is 16 residues long. Germline CDR1 reads KGHDR; CDR2 reads SFDVKD. Trimming cost V 3 bases and J 4 bases, with 16 bases left between them.

CDR3 DNA: TGTGCCAGCAGCCCACGAGGGACAGCTACCAATGAGCAGTTCTTC. This translates into CASSPRGTATNEQFF. This rearrangement joins TRBV7-9 to TRBJ2-1; 7 bases map to TRBD1. From germline, CDR1 is SEHNR and CDR2 FQNEAQ (reference sequence). The CDR3 is made up of 15 amino acids. V was pared by 5 bases and J by 6 bases, with 10 bases of the junction left unmatched. The full variable domain, rest sourced from reference TRBV7-9 and TRBJ2-1, is DTGVSQNPRHKITKRGQNVTFRCDPISEHNRLYWYRQTLGQGPEFLTYFQNEAQLEKSRLLSDRFSAERPKGSFSTLEIQRTEQGDSAMYLCASSPRGTATNEQFFGPGTRLTVL.

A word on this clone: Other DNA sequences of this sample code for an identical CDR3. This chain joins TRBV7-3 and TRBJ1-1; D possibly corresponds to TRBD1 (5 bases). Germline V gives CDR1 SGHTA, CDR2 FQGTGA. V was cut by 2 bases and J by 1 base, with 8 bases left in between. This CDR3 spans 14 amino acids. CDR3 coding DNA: TGTGCCAGCAGCTTACAGGGCCCGAACACTGAAGCTTTCTTT. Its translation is CASSLQGPNTEAFF.

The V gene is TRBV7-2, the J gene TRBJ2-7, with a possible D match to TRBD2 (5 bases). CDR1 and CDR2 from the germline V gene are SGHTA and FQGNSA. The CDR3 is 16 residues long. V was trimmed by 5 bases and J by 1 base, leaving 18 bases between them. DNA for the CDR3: TGTGCCAGCAGCGGTTCGTTGGGGAGTAAATCCTACGAGCAGTACTTC. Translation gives CASSGSLGSKSYEQYF.

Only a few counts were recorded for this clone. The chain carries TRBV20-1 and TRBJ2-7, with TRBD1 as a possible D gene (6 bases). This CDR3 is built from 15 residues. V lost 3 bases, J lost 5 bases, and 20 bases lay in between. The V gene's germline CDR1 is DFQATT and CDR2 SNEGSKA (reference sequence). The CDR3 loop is CSASLSQGRLNEQYF. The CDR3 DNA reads TGCAGTGCTAGTCTTTCCCAGGGGCGCTTGAACGAGCAGTACTTC.

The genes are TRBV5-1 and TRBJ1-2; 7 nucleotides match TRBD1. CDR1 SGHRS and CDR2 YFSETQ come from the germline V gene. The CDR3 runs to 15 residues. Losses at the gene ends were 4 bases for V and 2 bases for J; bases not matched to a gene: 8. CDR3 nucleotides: TGCGCCAGCAGCCCAACTCGACAGGGAAACTATGGCTACACCTTC. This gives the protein CASSPTRQGNYGYTF.

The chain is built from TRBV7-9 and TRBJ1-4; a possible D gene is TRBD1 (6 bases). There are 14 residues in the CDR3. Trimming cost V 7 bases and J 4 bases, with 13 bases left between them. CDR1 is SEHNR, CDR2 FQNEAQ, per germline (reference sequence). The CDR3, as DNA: TGTGCCAGCACCCAGGGGCAGATTAATGAAAAACTGTTTTTT. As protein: CASTQGQINEKLFF.